This T cell receptor beta chain stems from a study of shared clonotypes between healthy human individuals. The CDR3 totals 12 residues. Germline loops: CDR1 SQVTM, CDR2 ANQGSEA. V shed 5 bases, J shed 9 bases, and the junction held 7 bases outside the gene matches. This clone was seen a handful of times. Antigen unknown. Points from the study as a whole: Sampling covered nothing but blood. Tissue TCR repertoires likely differ from those found in blood.

The table came from immunoSEQ multiplex PCR; TCRdb's copy has only in-frame clones and leaves some out. The sample holds about 1 million clones, about 80% seen once. The sample was memory CD4+ T cells sorted from blood. The sample's subset: CD45RA-negative fraction. This chain links TRBV29-1 with TRBJ2-1; 7 nucleotides agree with TRBD1. This clonotype was obtained from a man aged 18 to 29 in good health. In DNA, the CDR3 is TGCAGCGTTCCGACAGGGTCGACTGAGCAGTTCTTC. Translated, it gives CSVPTGSTEQFF.